The present entry profiles one TCR beta chain with its context. CDR1 is KGHDR and CDR2 is SFDVKD in the germline V gene. This CDR3 comprises 18 residues. Trimming removed 5 bases at V and 7 bases at J, with 26 bases between. The entry originates in a study of blood T cell repertoires in COVID-19. Looking at the study overall: Samples of COVID-19 (acute and convalescent) were obtained from the United States, Italy and Spain. PBMCs, B-cell-depleted T cells, or T cells provided the cDNA or gDNA that made up the material.

TCRdb's copy holds only in-frame clones and misses some; the assay was immunoSEQ multiplex PCR. The sample holds about 54,000 clones; roughly 87% are singletons and the top ten take around 1.9%. This TCR was recovered from a woman aged 55-69 years with acute or convalescent COVID-19. This chain uses TRBV24-1 with TRBJ2-1; the D gene is possibly TRBD2 (6 bases). The sequencing sample was made of peripheral blood. CDR3 residues: CATSVTGSGTPTRNEQFF. The CDR3 coding sequence is TGTGCCACCAGTGTAACAGGTTCCGGGACTCCAACACGAAATGAGCAGTTCTTC.